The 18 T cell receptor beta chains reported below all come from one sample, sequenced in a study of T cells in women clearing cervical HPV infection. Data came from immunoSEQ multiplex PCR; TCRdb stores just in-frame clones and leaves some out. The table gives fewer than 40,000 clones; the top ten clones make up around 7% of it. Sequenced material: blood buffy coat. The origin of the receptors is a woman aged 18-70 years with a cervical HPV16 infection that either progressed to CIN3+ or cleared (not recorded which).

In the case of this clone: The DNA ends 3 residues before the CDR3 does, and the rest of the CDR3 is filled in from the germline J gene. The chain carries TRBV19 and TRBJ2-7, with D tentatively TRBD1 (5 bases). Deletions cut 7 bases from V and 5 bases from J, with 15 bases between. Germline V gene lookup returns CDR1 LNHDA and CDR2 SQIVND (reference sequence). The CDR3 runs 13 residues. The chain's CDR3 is CASKFREGHEQYF. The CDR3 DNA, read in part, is TGTGCCAGTAAGTTCAGGGAAGGCCACGAG.

CDR3 bases read: TGTGCCAGCAGCTGGAGGGGTTCCTACGAG. It specifies CASSWRGSYE. The whole CDR3 protein is CASSWRGSYEQYF. This chain uses TRBV5-8 with TRBJ2-7; a weak D match, TRBD2 (6 bases). The CDR3 extends 3 residues past the end of the read, so its final part is completed from the germline J gene. This CDR3 contains 13 residues. The ends were cut back, 3 bases at V and 1 base at J, with 8 bases in the middle. CDR1 and CDR2 from the germline V gene are SGHTS and YDEGEE.

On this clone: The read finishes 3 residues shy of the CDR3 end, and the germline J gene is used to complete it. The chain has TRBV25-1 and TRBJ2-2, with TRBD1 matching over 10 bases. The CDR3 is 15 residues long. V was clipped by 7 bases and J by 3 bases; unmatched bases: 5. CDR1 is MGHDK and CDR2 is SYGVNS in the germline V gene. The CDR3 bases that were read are TGTGCCAGCATTCCCGGGACAGGGGACACCGGGGAG. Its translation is CASIPGTGDTGE. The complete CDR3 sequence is CASIPGTGDTGELFF.

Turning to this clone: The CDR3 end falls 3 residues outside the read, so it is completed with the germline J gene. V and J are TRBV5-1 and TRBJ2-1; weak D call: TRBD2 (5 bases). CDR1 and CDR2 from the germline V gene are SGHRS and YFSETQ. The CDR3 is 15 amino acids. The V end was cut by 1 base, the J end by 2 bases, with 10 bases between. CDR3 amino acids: CASSLSDFAYNEQFF. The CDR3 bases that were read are TGCGCCAGCAGCTTGTCGGACTTTGCCTACAATGAG.

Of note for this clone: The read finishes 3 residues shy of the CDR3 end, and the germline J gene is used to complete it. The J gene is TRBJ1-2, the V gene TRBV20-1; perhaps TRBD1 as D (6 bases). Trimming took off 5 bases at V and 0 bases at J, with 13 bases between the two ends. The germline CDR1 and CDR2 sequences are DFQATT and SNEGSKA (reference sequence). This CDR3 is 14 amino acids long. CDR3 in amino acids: CSAYSEGANYGYTF. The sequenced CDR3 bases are TGCAGTGCTTACTCCGAGGGGGCTAACTATGGC.

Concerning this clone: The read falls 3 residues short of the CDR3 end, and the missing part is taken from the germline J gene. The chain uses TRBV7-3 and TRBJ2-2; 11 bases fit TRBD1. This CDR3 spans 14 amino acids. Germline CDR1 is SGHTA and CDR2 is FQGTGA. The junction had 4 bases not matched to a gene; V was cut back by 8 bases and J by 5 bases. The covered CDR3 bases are TGTGCCAGCGGACAGGGGGCAGGGACCGGGGAG. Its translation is CASGQGAGTGE. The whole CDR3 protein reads CASGQGAGTGELFF.

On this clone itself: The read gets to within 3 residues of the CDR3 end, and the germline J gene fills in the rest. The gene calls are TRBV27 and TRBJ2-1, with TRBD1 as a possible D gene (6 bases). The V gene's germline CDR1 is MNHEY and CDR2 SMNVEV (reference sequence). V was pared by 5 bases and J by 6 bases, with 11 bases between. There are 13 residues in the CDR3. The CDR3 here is CASSPQGSNEQFF. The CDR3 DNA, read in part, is TGTGCCAGCAGTCCGCAGGGGTCCAATGAG.

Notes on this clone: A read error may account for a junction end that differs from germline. CDR3 sequence: CASSLSTDRNAEAFF. CDR3 DNA (partial): TGTGCCAGCAGCTTATCCACCGACAGGAACGCTGAA. The V and J genes are TRBV7-8 and TRBJ1-1; weak D call: TRBD1 (6 bases). The observed sequence ends 3 residues before the CDR3 terminus, with the missing tail filled in from the germline J gene. Germline CDR1 and CDR2: SGHVS and FQNEAQ. The CDR3 length is 15 residues.

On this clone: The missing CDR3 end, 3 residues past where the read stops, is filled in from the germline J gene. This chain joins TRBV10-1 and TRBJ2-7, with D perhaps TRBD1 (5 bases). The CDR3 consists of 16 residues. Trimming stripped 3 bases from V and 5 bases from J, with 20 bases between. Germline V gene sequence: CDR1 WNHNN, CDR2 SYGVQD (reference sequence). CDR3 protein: CASSEGVDSKWDEQYF. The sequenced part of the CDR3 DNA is TGCGCCAGCAGTGAAGGGGTAGACTCTAAGTGGGACGAG.

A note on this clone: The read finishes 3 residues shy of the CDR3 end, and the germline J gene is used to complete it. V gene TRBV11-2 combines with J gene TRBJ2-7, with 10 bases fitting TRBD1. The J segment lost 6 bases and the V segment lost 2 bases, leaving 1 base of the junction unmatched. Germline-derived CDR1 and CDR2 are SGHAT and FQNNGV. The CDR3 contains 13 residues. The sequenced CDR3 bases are TGTGCCAGCAGCTTAAGGGACAGGGGCGAG. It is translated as CASSLRDRGE. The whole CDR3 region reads CASSLRDRGEQYF. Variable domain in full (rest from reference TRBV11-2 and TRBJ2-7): EAGVAQSPRYKIIEKRQSVAFWCNPISGHATLYWYQQILGQGPKLLIQFQNNGVVDDSQLPKDRFSAERLKGVDSTLKIQPAKLEDSAVYLCASSLRDRGEQYFGPGTRLTVT.

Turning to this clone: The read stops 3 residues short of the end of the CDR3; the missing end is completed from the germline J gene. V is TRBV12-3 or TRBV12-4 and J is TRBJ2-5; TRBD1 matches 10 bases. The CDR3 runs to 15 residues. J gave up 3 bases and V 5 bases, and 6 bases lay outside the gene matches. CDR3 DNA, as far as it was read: TGTGCCAGCAGTCCAGGGGACAGGGGAGAAGAGACC. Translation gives CASSPGDRGEET. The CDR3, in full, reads CASSPGDRGEETQYF.

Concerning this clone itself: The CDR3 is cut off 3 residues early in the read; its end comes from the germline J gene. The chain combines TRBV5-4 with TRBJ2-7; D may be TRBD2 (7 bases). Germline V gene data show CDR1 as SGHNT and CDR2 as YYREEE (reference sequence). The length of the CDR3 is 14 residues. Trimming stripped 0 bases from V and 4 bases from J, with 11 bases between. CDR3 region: CASSLEGGRYEQYF. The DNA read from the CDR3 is TGTGCCAGCAGCTTGGAGGGGGGGCGGTACGAG.

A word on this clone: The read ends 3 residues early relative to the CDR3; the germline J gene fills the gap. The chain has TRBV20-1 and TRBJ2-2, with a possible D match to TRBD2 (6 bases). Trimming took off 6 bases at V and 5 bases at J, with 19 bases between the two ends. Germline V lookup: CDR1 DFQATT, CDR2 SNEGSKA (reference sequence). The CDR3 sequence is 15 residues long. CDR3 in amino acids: CSARINEGGTGELFF. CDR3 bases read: TGCAGTGCGAGAATTAACGAAGGAGGGACCGGGGAG.

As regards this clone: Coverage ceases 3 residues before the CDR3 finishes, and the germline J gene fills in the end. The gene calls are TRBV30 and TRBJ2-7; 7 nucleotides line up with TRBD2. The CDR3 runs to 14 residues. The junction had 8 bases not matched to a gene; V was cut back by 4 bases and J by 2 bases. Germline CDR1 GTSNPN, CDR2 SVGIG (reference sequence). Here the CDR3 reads CAWNAGVETYEQYF. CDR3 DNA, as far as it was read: TGTGCCTGGAACGCGGGGGTGGAGACCTACGAG.

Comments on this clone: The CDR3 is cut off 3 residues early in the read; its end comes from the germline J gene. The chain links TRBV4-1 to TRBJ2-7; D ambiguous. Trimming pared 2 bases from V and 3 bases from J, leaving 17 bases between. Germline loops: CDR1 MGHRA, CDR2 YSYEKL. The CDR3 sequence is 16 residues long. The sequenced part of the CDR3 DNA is TGCGCCAGCAGCCAACCGATTTTTGGTCAGGTCTACGAG. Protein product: CASSQPIFGQVYE. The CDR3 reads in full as CASSQPIFGQVYEQYF.

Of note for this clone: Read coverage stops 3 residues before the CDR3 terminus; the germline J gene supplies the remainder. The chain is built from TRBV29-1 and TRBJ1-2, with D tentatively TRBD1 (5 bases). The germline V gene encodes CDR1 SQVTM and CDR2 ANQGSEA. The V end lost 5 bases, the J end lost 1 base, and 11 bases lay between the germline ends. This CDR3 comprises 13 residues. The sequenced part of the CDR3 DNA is TGCAGCGTTTTCCAGGGCCGTAACTATGGC. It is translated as CSVFQGRNYG. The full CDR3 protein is CSVFQGRNYGYTF.

The part of the CDR3 DNA that was read is TGCAGTGCTAGAGTGGCAGGGGCTAGAGGC. This sequence encodes CSARVAGARG. Given in full, the CDR3 is CSARVAGARGYTF. This chain connects TRBV20-1 to TRBJ1-2; a possible D gene is TRBD1 (6 bases). Read sequence stops 3 residues before the CDR3 end, and the germline J gene provides the missing end. Germline lookup yields CDR1 DFQATT and CDR2 SNEGSKA (reference sequence). This CDR3 contains 13 residues.

The DNA read from the CDR3 is TGCGCCAGCAGCTTAGGGACTAGTGTTTCATCGACAGATACG. This translates into CASSLGTSVSSTDT. The whole CDR3 protein reads CASSLGTSVSSTDTQYF. This sequence joins TRBV5-1 and TRBJ2-3; 8 bases align to TRBD2. The CDR3 goes on 3 residues after the read ends, and that part is filled in from the germline J gene. With 2 bases clipped from V and 3 bases from J, the junction kept 11 bases outside the gene matches. Per germline, CDR1 SGHRS and CDR2 YFSETQ. CDR3 length: 17 residues.